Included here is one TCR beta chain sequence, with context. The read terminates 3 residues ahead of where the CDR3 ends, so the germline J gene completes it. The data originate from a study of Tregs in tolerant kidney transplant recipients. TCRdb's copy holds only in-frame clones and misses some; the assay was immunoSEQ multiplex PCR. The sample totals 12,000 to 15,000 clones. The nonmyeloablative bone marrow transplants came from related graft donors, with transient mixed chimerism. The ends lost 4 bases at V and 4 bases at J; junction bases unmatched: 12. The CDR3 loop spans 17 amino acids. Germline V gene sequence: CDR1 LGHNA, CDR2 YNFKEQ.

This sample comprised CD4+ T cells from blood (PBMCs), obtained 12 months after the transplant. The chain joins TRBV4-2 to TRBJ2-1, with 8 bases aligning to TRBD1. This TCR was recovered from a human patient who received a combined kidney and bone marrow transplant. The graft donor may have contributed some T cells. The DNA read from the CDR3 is TGTGCCAGCAGCCCCGTTCGAGGACAGGGTTCATACAATGAG. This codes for CASSPVRGQGSYNE. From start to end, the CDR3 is CASSPVRGQGSYNEQFF.